Presented here are 17 T cell receptor beta chains from one specimen sequenced in a study of identical twins. Via MiXCR, TCRdb re-called the 5' RACE reads, giving one row per CDR3 protein. Of approximately 220,000 distinct CDR3 sequences listed, less than 8% are singletons. This sample was also put to use in a study of yellow fever vaccine responses in identical twins.

Material: memory (CD45RO+) T cells sorted from blood. The receptor set was obtained from a woman between 18 and 29 years old in good health.

This clonotype has at least ten counts. The rearrangement links TRBV10-3 to TRBJ2-1; 11 bases are shared with TRBD1. Per the germline V gene, CDR1 is ENHRY and CDR2 is SYGVKD. Trimming at V came to 10 bases and at J to 5 bases, leaving 4 bases not matched to a gene. The CDR3 sequence is 13 residues long. In DNA form, the CDR3 reads TGTGCCACACTGGGACAGGGGGACAATGAGCAGTTCTTC. Translation gives CATLGQGDNEQFF.

The chain uses TRBV6-2 or TRBV6-3 and TRBJ2-1; 11 nucleotides agree with TRBD2. V gave up 6 bases and J gave up 4 bases; unmatched junction bases: 5. Germline V lookup: CDR1 MNHEY, CDR2 SVGEGT. The CDR3 has 15 amino acids. In DNA, the CDR3 is TGTGCCAGCAGGCTAGCGGGGGGAGGATACAATGAGCAGTTCTTC. It yields the protein CASRLAGGGYNEQFF.

This clonotype was recorded a few times. This chain uses TRBV27 with TRBJ2-6; 7 bases are a match to TRBD1. The CDR3 has 15 amino acids. Germline CDR1 MNHEY, CDR2 SMNVEV (reference sequence). Germline trimming cut 5 bases from V and 2 bases from J; bases unmatched to any gene: 3. CDR3 loop: CASSPGGAGANVLTF. The DNA for the CDR3 is TGTGCCAGCAGTCCAGGGGGAGCTGGGGCCAACGTCCTGACTTTC.

This clonotype occurred many times. The V and J genes are TRBV6-2 or TRBV6-3 and TRBJ1-5; D not resolved. This CDR3 is built from 17 residues. Germline V CDR1 and CDR2: MNHEY, SVGEGT. The ends were cut back, 6 bases at V and 0 bases at J, with 18 bases in the middle. This chain's CDR3 is CASSRWPGILSNQPQHF. CDR3 DNA sequence: TGTGCCAGCAGCCGCTGGCCCGGGATTCTTAGCAATCAGCCCCAGCATTTT.

The chain is built from TRBV5-1 and TRBJ2-2; 7 bases match TRBD2. V dropped 5 bases and J dropped 4; count of bases not matched to a gene: 5. Germline loops: CDR1 SGHRS, CDR2 YFSETQ. This CDR3 spans 14 amino acids. CDR3: CASSPGGTTGELFF. In nucleotides, the CDR3 is TGCGCCAGCAGTCCCGGGGGGACCACCGGGGAGCTGTTTTTT.

This clonotype was picked up a small number of times. The chain combines TRBV27 with TRBJ2-5; 9 bases agree with TRBD2. Germline V CDR1 and CDR2: MNHEY, SMNVEV (reference sequence). V lost 6 bases, J lost 5 bases, and 10 bases stayed unmatched. CDR3 length: 15 amino acids. The CDR3 sequence is CASSQRRGGYETQYF. The CDR3 DNA reads TGTGCCAGCAGCCAGAGGCGGGGGGGTTACGAGACCCAGTACTTC.

Regarding this clonotype: One end of the junction is discordant with germline, which a read error may explain. The J gene is TRBJ1-2, the V gene TRBV6-2 or TRBV6-3; a possible D gene is TRBD1 (6 bases). This CDR3 has 12 amino acids. From germline, CDR1 is MNHEY and CDR2 SVGEGT. CDR3 in amino acids: CASGARGARNSF. The CDR3 DNA follows: TGTGCCAGCGGCGCCCGGGGGGCGCGGAACTCCTTC.

The chain is built from TRBV7-9 and TRBJ2-3; 11 bases agree with TRBD2. V lost 4 bases and J lost 5; bases outside the gene matches: 8. The germline gives CDR1 SEHNR, CDR2 FQNEAQ (reference sequence). The CDR3 is made up of 16 amino acids. The CDR3 protein is CASSSYSGRAGDTQYF. CDR3 nucleotide sequence: TGTGCCAGCAGCTCATATAGCGGGAGGGCCGGAGATACGCAGTATTTT.

This clonotype turned up a few times. The rearrangement uses TRBV7-2 and TRBJ2-1; TRBD2 aligns across 10 bases. Germline CDR1 is SGHTA and CDR2 is FQGNSA. The V segment lost 0 bases and the J segment 8 bases; nucleotides outside the gene matches: 16. CDR3 length: 19 residues. CDR3 amino acids: CASSLAALGRSGRADEQFF. The DNA for the CDR3 is TGTGCCAGCAGCTTAGCGGCCCTAGGTAGAAGCGGGAGGGCGGATGAGCAGTTCTTC.

This clonotype was observed a few times. V and J are TRBV7-2 and TRBJ1-5; TRBD1 is a possible D gene (6 bases). Germline V gene lookup returns CDR1 SGHTA and CDR2 FQGNSA. The length of the CDR3 is 14 residues. The germline V and J ends were trimmed by 5 bases and 7 bases, with 15 bases remaining between them. The CDR3 bases are TGTGCCAGCAGCCCCCTCGGGGGCGGCCAGCCCCAGCATTTT. Translation gives CASSPLGGGQPQHF.

This clonotype was seen more than once but under ten times. In DNA, the CDR3 is TGCGCCAGCAGCTTATCGGACAGGGGGACAGATACGCAGTATTTT. It is translated as CASSLSDRGTDTQYF. The V call is TRBV5-1, the J call TRBJ2-3; 10 positions match TRBD1. Germline V CDR1 and CDR2: SGHRS, YFSETQ. The CDR3 has 15 residues. The V segment lost 2 bases and the J segment 3 bases; nucleotides outside the gene matches: 3.

This clonotype was seen many times. The chain employs TRBV6-1 and TRBJ2-5; a possible D gene is TRBD1 (6 bases). Deletions cut 6 bases from V and 0 bases from J, with 11 bases between. This CDR3 has 14 amino acids. Germline CDR1 is MNHNS and CDR2 is SASEGT. Here the CDR3 DNA reads TGTGCCAGCAGGAGGGACACCTACCAAGAGACCCAGTACTTC. Translation: CASRRDTYQETQYF.

There are a few counts of this clonotype. V is TRBV5-1 and J is TRBJ1-6; TRBD1 agrees at 7 bases. The CDR3 runs 15 residues. After removal of 4 bases from V and 7 bases from J, the junction contained 8 bases not matched to a gene. The germline gives CDR1 SGHRS, CDR2 YFSETQ. The CDR3 here is CASSLDRDWNSPLHF. DNA of the CDR3: TGCGCCAGCAGCCTCGACAGGGATTGGAATTCACCCCTCCACTTT.

This clonotype was picked up many times. CDR3 sequence: CASSLSLPGESEQFF. The CDR3 DNA is TGCGCCAGCAGCTTGTCGCTTCCGGGGGAGAGTGAGCAGTTCTTC. This rearrangement joins TRBV5-1 to TRBJ2-1, with D possibly TRBD2 on 6 matching bases. V was pared by 1 base and J by 9 bases, with 17 bases between. CDR3 size: 15 residues. Germline assignment: CDR1 SGHRS and CDR2 YFSETQ.

This clonotype appeared many times. J is TRBJ2-1 and V is TRBV7-2; the match to TRBD2 covers 10 bases. The CDR3 length is 15 residues. Trimming removed 5 bases from V and 5 bases from J; junction bases left unmatched: 6. Germline CDR1 reads SGHTA; CDR2 reads FQGNSA. The CDR3: CASSPPSGSHNEQFF. Written as DNA, the CDR3 is TGTGCCAGCAGCCCACCTAGCGGGAGTCACAATGAGCAGTTCTTC.

This chain connects TRBV6-5 to TRBJ1-2; no clear D gene. Germline V gives CDR1 MNHEY, CDR2 SVGAGI. The CDR3 consists of 14 residues. V lost 4 bases, J lost 4 bases, and 13 bases lay in between. This CDR3 is CASSFGRTGYGYTF. In DNA, the CDR3 is TGTGCCAGCAGTTTTGGCAGGACGGGCTATGGCTACACCTTC.

At least ten counts were recorded for this clonotype. V usage is TRBV15 and J usage is TRBJ1-1; maybe TRBD1 (6 bases). V lost 5 bases and J 1 base, leaving 8 bases between the germline ends. Germline V lookup: CDR1 LNHNV, CDR2 YYDKDF (reference sequence). The length of the CDR3 is 13 residues. DNA for the CDR3: TGTGCCACCAGCTGGGGGCGGAACACTGAAGCTTTCTTT. It is translated as CATSWGRNTEAFF.